The 21 T cell receptor beta chains reported below all come from one sample, sequenced in a study of Graves' ophthalmopathy and Graves' hyperthyroidism. Amplification targeted the TCR beta CDR3 regions, with RNA transcripts as the source material. First-round RT-PCR used HTBI primers; second-round multiplex PCR followed. TCRdb re-called the multiplex PCR reads through MiXCR, storing one row per CDR3 protein. The data hold hundreds of thousands of distinct CDR3 sequences, with approximately 22% observed a single time. The specimen sequenced was peripheral blood. All receptors come from a woman in her late teens or twenties with stable Graves' hyperthyroidism. Some clones in this sample may be carry-over from other donors' samples.

Many counts were recorded for this clonotype. V gene TRBV6-1 combines with J gene TRBJ2-5; possibly TRBD2 for D (5 bases). CDR1 is MNHNS, CDR2 SASEGT, per germline. This CDR3 is 14 amino acids long. Trimming cost V 7 bases and J 10 bases, with 22 bases left between them. CDR3 coding DNA: TGTGCCAGCAAAAACGGGGTTAGGCCTTCGGGCCAGTACTTC. The encoded protein is CASKNGVRPSGQYF.

There are a few counts of this clonotype. This chain uses TRBV28 with TRBJ2-5; 11 bases are shared with TRBD2. The germline V gene has CDR1 MDHEN and CDR2 SYDVKM. This CDR3 comprises 16 residues. J gave up 4 bases and V 4 bases, and 8 bases lay outside the gene matches. Here the CDR3 reads CASSSSTSGGRETQYF. CDR3 coding DNA: TGTGCCAGCAGTTCGTCCACTAGCGGGGGACGAGAGACCCAGTACTTC.

As concerns this clonotype: A clone one base away is much larger, so this may be a read error. The chain carries TRBV19 and TRBJ1-1, with D unresolved. CDR3 length: 13 amino acids. Per germline, CDR1 LNHDA and CDR2 SQIVND (reference sequence). This CDR3 is CASSPSRGSEACF. The CDR3 DNA reads TGTGCCAGTAGTCCGTCGCGCGGATCTGAAGCTTGCTTT. The full variable domain, its missing parts supplied by reference TRBV19 and TRBJ1-1, is DGGITQSPKYLFRKEGQNVTLSCEQNLNHDAMYWYRQDPGQGLRLIYYSQIVNDFQKGDIAEGYSVSREKKESFPLTVTSAQKNPTAFYLCASSPSRGSEACFGQGTRLTVV.

In its sample, this clonotype was seen many times. J is TRBJ1-1 and V is TRBV2; D remains ambiguous. Germline assignment: CDR1 SNHLY and CDR2 FYNNEI. The CDR3 contains 13 residues. Trimming took off 7 bases at V and 1 base at J, with 10 bases between the two ends. The DNA for the CDR3 is TGTGCCAGCATGGCCAGCCCGAACACTGAAGCTTTCTTT. Translating gives CASMASPNTEAFF.

The J gene is TRBJ2-7, the V gene TRBV6-5; 7 nucleotides line up with TRBD1. Looked up from germline, CDR1 is MNHEY and CDR2 is SVGAGI. Trimming took 4 bases from V and 1 from J; bases not matched to a gene: 10. The CDR3 spans 16 residues. The CDR3: CASSSRQATGSYEQYF. The CDR3 DNA sequence: TGTGCCAGCAGTTCCCGACAAGCGACAGGGTCCTACGAGCAGTACTTC.

This clonotype is a singleton in its sample. The chain has TRBV7-6 and TRBJ2-6; 7 nucleotides agree with TRBD1. V lost 5 bases and J lost 0; bases outside the gene matches: 4. CDR3 length: 16 amino acids. Germline values: CDR1 SGHVS, CDR2 FNYEAQ. DNA of the CDR3: TGTGCCAGCAGCAGGGACAGCCTCTCTGGGGCCAACGTCCTGACTTTC. Its protein product is CASSRDSLSGANVLTF. Together with reference TRBV7-6 and TRBJ2-6, the CDR3 gives the full variable domain: GAGVSQSPRYKVTKRGQDVALRCDPISGHVSLYWYRQALGQGPEFLTYFNYEAQQDKSGLPNDRFSAERPEGSISTLTIQRTEQRDSAMYRCASSRDSLSGANVLTFGAGSRLTVL.

In its sample, this clonotype was seen many times. This chain joins TRBV15 and TRBJ1-1, with D hard to call. Trimming removed 1 base from V and 4 bases from J, with 13 bases in between. The germline V gene has CDR1 LNHNV and CDR2 YYDKDF (reference sequence). The CDR3 sequence is 15 residues long. CDR3 residues: CATSRGSALGTEAFF. The DNA of the CDR3 is TGTGCCACCAGCAGAGGGTCAGCCCTTGGCACTGAAGCTTTCTTT.

This clonotype has at least ten counts. The chain couples TRBV10-3 to TRBJ1-1, with D hard to call. Germline CDR1 and CDR2: ENHRY and SYGVKD. This CDR3 region has 13 residues. V lost 4 bases and J 0 bases, leaving 6 bases between the germline ends. CDR3 amino acids: CAISGGLNTEAFF. CDR3 coding DNA: TGTGCCATCAGTGGTGGGCTGAACACTGAAGCTTTCTTT.

In this sample, this clonotype turned up many times. J is TRBJ2-7 and V is TRBV6-6; the D gene is possibly TRBD2 (5 bases). Per germline, CDR1 MNHNY and CDR2 SVGAGI (reference sequence). The CDR3 spans 13 residues. Trimming removed 8 bases at V and 0 bases at J, with 11 bases between. In DNA form, the CDR3 reads TGTGCCAGCCGACTAATTTCCTCCTACGAGCAGTACTTC. The encoded protein is CASRLISSYEQYF.

This clonotype was seen many times. CDR3 sequence: CASSWSADTSYEQYF. CDR3 DNA: TGCGCCAGCAGCTGGAGCGCGGACACCTCCTACGAGCAGTACTTC. The V gene is TRBV5-1, the J gene TRBJ2-7; D is perhaps TRBD1 (5 bases). Trimming shortened V by 3 bases and J by 0 bases, and 13 bases separated the two germline ends. Germline CDR1 and CDR2: SGHRS and YFSETQ. CDR3 length equals 15 residues.

The CDR3 coding sequence is TGTGCCTGGAGTTCAACATTGACTAACTATGGCTACACCTTC. Encoded protein: CAWSSTLTNYGYTF. This sequence joins TRBV30 and TRBJ1-2, with no clear D. V was clipped by 2 bases and J by 0 bases, with 10 bases between them. Germline CDR1 and CDR2: GTSNPN and SVGIG (reference sequence). The CDR3 runs to 14 residues.

This clonotype was seen ten or more times. The chain employs TRBV6-2 or TRBV6-3 and TRBJ1-1, with D possibly matching TRBD1 (5 bases). Trimming shortened V by 0 bases and J by 2 bases, and 13 bases separated the two germline ends. Germline-derived CDR1 and CDR2 are MNHEY and SVGEGT. CDR3 length equals 16 residues. CDR3 region: CASSYSVAGHNTEAFF. The CDR3, as DNA: TGTGCCAGCAGTTACTCGGTGGCAGGGCACAACACTGAAGCTTTCTTT.

This clonotype was picked up a small number of times. V usage is TRBV5-1 and J usage is TRBJ2-2; 8 bases fit TRBD2. The J segment lost 0 bases and the V segment lost 4 bases, leaving 8 bases of the junction unmatched. The CDR3 length is 17 residues. Germline V gives CDR1 SGHRS, CDR2 YFSETQ. CDR3 loop: CASSPGLAYANTGELFF. The DNA of the CDR3 is TGCGCCAGCAGCCCCGGACTAGCTTACGCGAACACCGGGGAGCTGTTTTTT.

This clonotype was seen repeatedly, ten times or more. This chain links TRBV12-3 or TRBV12-4 with TRBJ2-5; weak D call: TRBD1 (6 bases). V shed 5 bases and J shed 2 bases, with 12 bases lying between them. The CDR3 contains 14 residues. The CDR3 region has the DNA TGTGCCAGCAGTCAGAGCGGACAGCAAGAGACCCAGTACTTC. The encoded protein is CASSQSGQQETQYF.

The rearrangement uses TRBV20-1 and TRBJ1-6; no clear D gene. Germline V gene lookup returns CDR1 DFQATT and CDR2 SNEGSKA (reference sequence). This CDR3 region has 13 residues. The V and J ends lost 4 bases and 8 bases respectively, with 12 bases between them. CDR3 sequence: CSAKGGRDSPLHF. The CDR3 bases are TGCAGTGCTAAAGGAGGGAGGGATTCACCCCTCCACTTT.

This clonotype was counted many times. J is TRBJ1-5 and V is TRBV6-5; D remains ambiguous. Trimming took 4 bases from V and 0 from J, leaving 10 bases between them. From germline, CDR1 is MNHEY and CDR2 SVGAGI. The CDR3 loop spans 15 amino acids. CDR3 DNA sequence: TGTGCCAGCAGTTCTGGATCAAATAGCAATCAGCCCCAGCATTTT. It yields the protein CASSSGSNSNQPQHF.

This clonotype was counted many times. A single base separates this from a much larger clone, so it may be a read error. For the CDR3, the DNA is TGTGCCAGCAGTGTCCAGGGGGTCGAGGCCCAGTACTTC. Its translation is CASSVQGVEAQYF. The gene calls are TRBV2 and TRBJ2-5; 7 nucleotides align to TRBD1. The CDR3 extends over 13 amino acids. Germline V gene data show CDR1 as SNHLY and CDR2 as FYNNEI. The V segment lost 4 bases and the J segment 9 bases; nucleotides outside the gene matches: 8. Filled out from reference TRBV2 and TRBJ2-5, the complete variable domain reads EPEVTQTPSHQVTQMGQEVILRCVPISNHLYFYWYRQILGQKVEFLVSFYNNEISEKSEIFDDQFSVERPDGSNFTLKIRSTKLEDSAMYFCASSVQGVEAQYFGPGTRLLVL.

This clonotype was seen many times. Relative to the germline gene, one junction end is altered; a read error may explain this. This chain joins TRBV20-1 and TRBJ1-1, with 7 bases identical to TRBD1. The CDR3 sequence is 14 residues long. Per germline, CDR1 DFQATT and CDR2 SNEGSKA (reference sequence). DNA for the CDR3: TGCAGTGGGAGGGACAGACGAATGAACACCGAAGCTTTCTTT. The encoded protein is CSGRDRRMNTEAFF.

In its sample, this clonotype was seen a few times. This sequence joins TRBV2 and TRBJ2-5; TRBD1 matches at 11 bases. Germline V gene data show CDR1 as SNHLY and CDR2 as FYNNEI. This CDR3 has 15 amino acids. The trim removed 6 bases at V and 4 bases at J, leaving 7 bases unmatched. CDR3 DNA sequence: TGTGCCAGCAGCTGGGACAGGGGGTCAGGAGAGACCCAGTACTTC. Translated: CASSWDRGSGETQYF.

Only a few counts were recorded for this clonotype. The gene calls are TRBV20-1 and TRBJ2-5; D ambiguous. This CDR3 has 11 amino acids. Germline CDR1 DFQATT, CDR2 SNEGSKA (reference sequence). V dropped 0 bases and J dropped 4 bases, with 3 bases sitting between them. The CDR3 sequence: CSARDRETQYF. CDR3 DNA: TGCAGTGCTAGAGATCGAGAGACCCAGTACTTC.

V usage is TRBV6-1 and J usage is TRBJ2-7, with 11 nucleotides matching TRBD1. Looked up from germline, CDR1 is MNHNS and CDR2 is SASEGT. The CDR3 has 16 amino acids. V shed 5 bases, J shed 4 bases, and the junction held 10 bases outside the gene matches. The CDR3 nucleotides read TGTGCCAGCAGTCTGGAGGGGGGACAGGGGGGATACGAGCAGTACTTC. Its translation is CASSLEGGQGGYEQYF.